The next 27 T cell receptor beta chains were all read from a single sample in a study of control samples from healthy donors and cancer patients. Sequenced by immunoSEQ multiplex PCR; TCRdb stores in-frame clones only, minus some. The sample lists some 130,000 clones; around nine tenths were seen once. Sequencing was performed on blood. The source is a woman in her 30s in good health.

The chain links TRBV7-2 to TRBJ2-5; D gene ambiguous. V was shortened by 0 bases and J by 5 bases, with 4 bases between the two germline ends. The CDR3 has 12 amino acids. Per germline, CDR1 SGHTA and CDR2 FQGNSA. The CDR3 here is CASSLALETQYF. The CDR3 coding sequence is TGTGCCAGCAGCTTAGCGCTTGAGACCCAGTACTTC.

V is TRBV24-1 and J is TRBJ1-2; D perhaps matches TRBD1 (6 bases). This CDR3 region has 14 residues. CDR1 and CDR2 (germline): KGHDR, SFDVKD. The V gene lost 8 bases and the J gene lost 7 bases, with 19 bases spanning the gap. CDR3 in DNA: TGTGCCACCAATGACATGGACAGAGGAGCTGGCTACACCTTC. This codes for CATNDMDRGAGYTF.

The rearrangement uses TRBV6-2 or TRBV6-3 and TRBJ2-1; 10 nucleotides align to TRBD2. After removal of 5 bases from V and 7 bases from J, the junction contained 11 bases not matched to a gene. The CDR3 has 16 residues. Germline CDR1 is MNHEY and CDR2 is SVGEGT. Here the CDR3 DNA reads TGTGCCAGCAGTCCCCCGATGACTAGCGGGTGGAATGAGCAGTTCTTC. Protein: CASSPPMTSGWNEQFF.

The chain recombines TRBV28 with TRBJ1-4, with D unresolved. The CDR3 runs to 15 residues. Germline assignment: CDR1 MDHEN and CDR2 SYDVKM. V lost 0 bases and J lost 0, with 5 bases in between. CDR3 loop: CASSLWGATNEKLFF. The CDR3 DNA sequence: TGTGCCAGCAGTTTATGGGGCGCAACTAATGAAAAACTGTTTTTT.

The gene calls are TRBV10-2 and TRBJ1-2, with a tentative D call TRBD1 (5 bases). The CDR3 covers 13 residues. V lost 0 bases, J lost 4 bases, and 6 bases lay in between. Germline loops: CDR1 WSHSY, CDR2 SAAADI. Written as DNA, the CDR3 is TGCGCCAGCAGTGAGTCGGGGGGCTATGGCTACACCTTC. It specifies CASSESGGYGYTF.

The gene calls are TRBV14 and TRBJ1-6; D is ambiguous. Germline CDR1 is SGHDN and CDR2 is FVKESK. The CDR3 consists of 12 residues. V gave up 3 bases and J gave up 6 bases, with 3 bases separating them. The chain's CDR3 is CASSHGNSPLHF. CDR3 sequence (DNA): TGTGCCAGCAGCCATGGTAATTCACCCCTCCACTTT.

The chain uses TRBV28 and TRBJ2-6; maybe TRBD1 (5 bases). Trimming left V 2 bases short and J 4 bases short, with 9 bases between. This CDR3 has 15 residues. Germline-derived CDR1 and CDR2 are MDHEN and SYDVKM. CDR3 in amino acids: CASSLEGAGANVLTF. The CDR3 DNA reads TGTGCCAGCAGTTTAGAAGGGGCCGGGGCCAACGTCCTGACTTTC.

V is TRBV7-9 and J is TRBJ1-5, with 9 bases that match TRBD1. V shed 4 bases, J shed 4 bases, and the junction held 5 bases outside the gene matches. The CDR3 runs 15 residues. Germline V gene lookup returns CDR1 SEHNR and CDR2 FQNEAQ (reference sequence). CDR3 nucleotides: TGTGCCAGCAGCTATGACAGGGGGGAAAATCAGCCCCAGCATTTT. Its translation is CASSYDRGENQPQHF.

This clone was counted only a few times. V usage is TRBV20-1 and J usage is TRBJ2-1; D gene uncertain. Trimming took 0 bases from V and 9 from J, leaving 6 bases between them. This CDR3 spans 11 amino acids. CDR1 and CDR2 (germline): DFQATT, SNEGSKA (reference sequence). CDR3 in amino acids: CSARDLVEQFF. CDR3 DNA sequence: TGCAGTGCTAGAGATCTTGTTGAGCAGTTCTTC.

The chain is built from TRBV27 and TRBJ2-1; 7 nucleotides agree with TRBD2. Germline CDR1 reads MNHEY; CDR2 reads SMNVEV (reference sequence). This CDR3 contains 17 residues. V dropped 0 bases and J dropped 2; count of bases not matched to a gene: 7. DNA of the CDR3: TGTGCCAGCAGTTTATCCCCGGCTAGCGGAGCCTACAATGAGCAGTTCTTC. Its protein product is CASSLSPASGAYNEQFF.

In its sample, this clone was seen a few times. In nucleotides, the CDR3 is TGTGCCAGCTCTCCAGGGGGCGGTTCACCCCTCCACTTT. It yields the protein CASSPGGGSPLHF. V and J are TRBV18 and TRBJ1-6, with TRBD1 matching over 8 bases. Trimming took 6 bases from V and 9 from J; bases not matched to a gene: 4. The CDR3 is made up of 13 amino acids. Germline V CDR1 and CDR2: KGHSH, LQKENI.

A few counts support this clone. V usage is TRBV5-1 and J usage is TRBJ2-1, with 13 bases that match TRBD2. The CDR3 spans 19 residues. Germline lookup yields CDR1 SGHRS and CDR2 YFSETQ. V was pared by 4 bases and J by 1 base, with 11 bases of the junction left unmatched. CDR3 in amino acids: CASSPSVLAGGGSYNEQFF. As DNA, the CDR3 is TGCGCCAGCAGCCCCTCGGTACTAGCGGGAGGGGGGTCCTACAATGAGCAGTTCTTC.

The chain carries TRBV5-5 and TRBJ2-3; TRBD1 agrees at 8 bases. Germline V gives CDR1 SGHKS, CDR2 YYEKEE (reference sequence). V lost 0 bases, J lost 2 bases, and 8 bases stayed unmatched. This CDR3 has 17 residues. CDR3 coding DNA: TGTGCCAGCAGCTTGGGTCAGGGGGCCTCTTTCACAGATACGCAGTATTTT. Protein product: CASSLGQGASFTDTQYF.

This clone has only one observation. This chain joins TRBV5-1 and TRBJ2-5; no clear D. CDR1 and CDR2 (germline): SGHRS, YFSETQ. The CDR3 has 12 residues. The V end was cut by 4 bases, the J end by 3 bases, with 7 bases between. The CDR3 spells CASSTIEETQYF. CDR3 DNA sequence: TGCGCCAGCAGCACTATAGAAGAGACCCAGTACTTC.

The J gene is TRBJ2-5, the V gene TRBV5-4; D perhaps matches TRBD2 (6 bases). With 4 bases removed from V and 2 bases from J, the gap between germline ends came to 12 bases. From germline, CDR1 is SGHNT and CDR2 YYREEE (reference sequence). This CDR3 is built from 14 residues. CDR3 sequence reads: CASSGTGAQETQYF. In DNA, the CDR3 is TGTGCCAGCAGCGGGACGGGAGCGCAAGAGACCCAGTACTTC.

The chain links TRBV24-1 to TRBJ1-5; the match to TRBD1 covers 7 bases. CDR1 and CDR2 from the germline V gene are KGHDR and SFDVKD. The CDR3 loop spans 16 amino acids. V gave up 7 bases and J gave up 6 bases; unmatched junction bases: 14. CDR3 loop: CATRPPLTGAGQPQHF. The CDR3 bases are TGTGCCACCAGGCCCCCCTTAACAGGGGCGGGTCAGCCCCAGCATTTT.

The count of this clone is one. This chain connects TRBV2 to TRBJ2-7; 7 positions agree with TRBD1. CDR1 and CDR2 from the germline V gene are SNHLY and FYNNEI. The CDR3 has 15 amino acids. V was pared by 7 bases and J by 3 bases, with 12 bases of the junction left unmatched. The DNA for the CDR3 is TGTGCCAGCACCCCATCCAGGGGGTCCTTCTACGAGCAGTACTTC. Amino acid sequence: CASTPSRGSFYEQYF.

The genes are TRBV19 and TRBJ2-2, with TRBD2 matching over 9 bases. This CDR3 has 14 residues. Germline CDR1 and CDR2: LNHDA and SQIVND (reference sequence). After removal of 8 bases from V and 5 bases from J, the junction contained 6 bases not matched to a gene. CDR3 sequence: CASHLAGWTGELFF. The CDR3 DNA sequence: TGTGCCAGTCACCTAGCGGGATGGACCGGGGAGCTGTTTTTT.

The V call is TRBV11-1, the J call TRBJ1-1; no firm D call. Trimming removed 3 bases at V and 1 base at J, with 9 bases between. From germline, CDR1 is SGHAT and CDR2 FQDESV (reference sequence). This CDR3 is 14 amino acids long. The CDR3 nucleotides read TGTGCCAGCAGCTTGGACCGAACGAACACTGAAGCTTTCTTT. It translates to CASSLDRTNTEAFF.

The gene calls are TRBV25-1 and TRBJ2-7; tentatively, D is TRBD2 (5 bases). V was pared by 6 bases and J by 5 bases, with 14 bases between. The CDR3 has 13 residues. Germline V gene data show CDR1 as MGHDK and CDR2 as SYGVNS. The CDR3 coding sequence is TGTGCCAGCAGCGAGAGGGCACATGACGAGCAGTACTTC. This sequence encodes CASSERAHDEQYF.

The genes are TRBV7-2 and TRBJ1-5, with D tentatively TRBD1 (5 bases). Germline V gene lookup returns CDR1 SGHTA and CDR2 FQGNSA. The CDR3 contains 13 residues. Trimming pared 5 bases from V and 4 bases from J, leaving 9 bases between. CDR3 coding DNA: TGTGCCAGCAGCACCGACAGTAATCAGCCCCAGCATTTT. It encodes CASSTDSNQPQHF.

The gene calls are TRBV3-1 (or the pseudogene TRBV3-2) and TRBJ1-4; 9 nucleotides align to TRBD1. CDR1 is LGHDT, CDR2 YNNKEL, per germline (reference sequence). V trimming: 3 bases; J trimming: 8 bases; junction bases outside the gene matches: 7. The CDR3 covers 15 residues. The CDR3 DNA sequence: TGTGCCAGCAGCCACGGGGACAGGGCAGGCGAAAAACTGTTTTTT. It codes for CASSHGDRAGEKLFF.

This sequence joins TRBV19 and TRBJ2-7, with D possibly called TRBD1 or TRBD2 (7 bases each). The CDR3 has 15 residues. V lost 5 bases and J lost 3, with 17 bases in between. The V gene's germline CDR1 is LNHDA and CDR2 SQIVND (reference sequence). The CDR3 coding sequence is TGTGCCAGTAGTCCCCGACAGGGAGGGTACTACGAGCAGTACTTC. Its protein product is CASSPRQGGYYEQYF. Full variable domain (rest looked up from reference TRBV19 and TRBJ2-7): DGGITQSPKYLFRKEGQNVTLSCEQNLNHDAMYWYRQDPGQGLRLIYYSQIVNDFQKGDIAEGYSVSREKKESFPLTVTSAQKNPTAFYLCASSPRQGGYYEQYFGPGTRLTVT.

The V gene is TRBV2, the J gene TRBJ1-1; 10 bases are shared with TRBD1. V dropped 11 bases and J dropped 3; count of bases not matched to a gene: 0. Germline V gene data show CDR1 as SNHLY and CDR2 as FYNNEI. The CDR3 contains 11 residues. The CDR3 loop reads CAGTGDTEAFF. The CDR3 DNA sequence: TGTGCCGGGACAGGGGACACTGAAGCTTTCTTT.

The V gene is TRBV5-1, the J gene TRBJ2-3; D may be TRBD1 or TRBD2 (6 bases each). Trimming stripped 0 bases from V and 4 bases from J, with 15 bases between. The germline V gene has CDR1 SGHRS and CDR2 YFSETQ. There are 16 residues in the CDR3. In nucleotides, the CDR3 is TGCGCCAGCAGCTTGGGAGGGGAGGCAGGGGCAGATACGCAGTATTTT. Translating it yields CASSLGGEAGADTQYF.

The sample holds one count of this clone. The gene calls are TRBV25-1 and TRBJ1-4; D gene unclear. The CDR3 consists of 13 residues. Deletions cut 6 bases from V and 7 bases from J, with 12 bases between. Germline loops: CDR1 MGHDK, CDR2 SYGVNS. The CDR3 spells CASRALLGEKLFF. The CDR3 bases are TGTGCCAGCAGAGCCTTATTGGGTGAAAAACTGTTTTTT.

The gene calls are TRBV30 and TRBJ2-4; 8 bases align to TRBD2. Germline V gives CDR1 GTSNPN, CDR2 SVGIG (reference sequence). V trimming: 0 bases; J trimming: 7 bases; junction bases outside the gene matches: 8. The CDR3 has 15 residues. The CDR3 nucleotides read TGTGCCTGGAGTGTACAAGCGGGAGATCCGAACATTCAGTACTTC. It encodes CAWSVQAGDPNIQYF.